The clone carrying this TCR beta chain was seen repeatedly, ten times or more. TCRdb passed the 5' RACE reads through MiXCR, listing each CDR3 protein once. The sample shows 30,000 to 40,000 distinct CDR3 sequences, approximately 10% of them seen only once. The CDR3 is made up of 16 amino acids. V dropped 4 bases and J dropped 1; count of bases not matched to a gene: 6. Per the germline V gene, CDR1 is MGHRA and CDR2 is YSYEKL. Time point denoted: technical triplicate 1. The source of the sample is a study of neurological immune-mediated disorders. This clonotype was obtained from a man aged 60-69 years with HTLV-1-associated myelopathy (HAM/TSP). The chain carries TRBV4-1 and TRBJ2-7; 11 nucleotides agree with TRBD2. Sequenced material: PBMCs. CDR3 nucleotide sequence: TGCGCCAGCAGCCTGACTAGCGGGAAAACTTCCTACGAGCAGTACTTC. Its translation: CASSLTSGKTSYEQYF.